A single T cell receptor beta chain is shown here with its context. Its cognate antigen is unknown. CDR3 length equals 13 residues. Germline V CDR1 and CDR2: SGHNT, YYREEE (reference sequence). This sample was included in a study of T cells expressing NK-cell markers. Background on the study: It was from sorted CD3+CD56+NKG2C+, CD3+CD56+NKG2C- and CD3+CD56-NKG2C+ T cells that TCR beta repertoires came.

Study outcomes and limitations: These clonotypes additionally ranked first within the CD3+CD56-NKG2C+ fraction of a few donors. Certain NKG2C+ T cell clones were expanded, and their HCMV specificity remained unclear.

Scientists made TCR beta cDNA using 5'RACE template switching with UMIs. Reanalyzing the 5' RACE reads, TCRdb keeps one entry per CDR3 protein, without DNA. The sample has 150,000 to 180,000 distinct CDR3 sequences; the top ten hold 30% to 45%. Sequencing was carried out using blood T cells: a sorted CD56 or NKG2C T cell subset, CD4+ or CD8+ T cells, or bulk PBMC T cells (not recorded which). The chain recombines TRBV5-4 with TRBJ2-5; TCRdb designates TRBD2, a call that cannot be tested without DNA. This TCR derives from a woman between 45 and 65 years old in good health. This chain's CDR3 is CASSDGSGETQYF.